This T cell receptor (beta chain) was recovered during a study of blood T cell repertoires in COVID-19. Study details: Material from acute and convalescent COVID-19 was sourced from the United States, Italy and Spain. PBMCs, B-cell-depleted T cells, or T cells provided the cDNA or gDNA that made up the material.

The authors' processing: Quantification of nucleated cells was approximated via reference gene primer amplification. Some clones are missing from TCRdb's copy, which holds only in-frame ones; the method was immunoSEQ multiplex PCR. D and trimming were read from the DNA, whereas the V and J calls and clone size are those reported in that table. The profile shows approximately 250,000 clones, 86% of them singletons. J gave up 2 bases and V 0 bases, and 14 bases lay outside the gene matches. The CDR3 is made up of 20 amino acids. Germline V gene lookup returns CDR1 LNHNV and CDR2 YYDKDF (reference sequence).

The chain couples TRBV15 to TRBJ1-5; TRBD1 matches 9 bases. The clonotype comes from a middle-aged man with active or convalescent COVID-19. Sequenced input: peripheral blood. CDR3 nucleotides: TGTGCCACCAGCAGAGATCGGGGGACAGGGCCCAGTCGGGGCAATCAGCCCCAGCATTTT. Its protein product is CATSRDRGTGPSRGNQPQHF.